These 3 T cell receptor beta chains share one sample of origin, sequenced in a study of Graves' ophthalmopathy and Graves' hyperthyroidism. The study amplified TCR beta CDR3 regions using RNA transcripts. Second-round multiplex PCR followed a first-round RT-PCR using HTBI primers. Each CDR3 protein is one row after TCRdb ran MiXCR on the multiplex PCR reads. In the table there are 200,000 to 250,000 distinct CDR3 sequences, around a fifth of which are singletons. Sequencing was carried out using peripheral blood. The receptors come from a woman aged 50 to 60 with Graves' ophthalmopathy.

This clonotype showed up just a few times. The chain carries TRBV5-1 and TRBJ1-2; perhaps TRBD1 as D (6 bases). The CDR3 sequence is 16 residues long. The V gene lost 4 bases and the J gene lost 3 bases, with 19 bases spanning the gap. The germline gives CDR1 SGHRS, CDR2 YFSETQ. The CDR3, as DNA: TGCGCCAGCAGCCTTACCGCCGTGGGGGGCGACTATGGCTACACCTTC. Amino acids: CASSLTAVGGDYGYTF.

J is TRBJ2-5 and V is TRBV5-1, with TRBD2 matching 10 bases. This CDR3 has 17 amino acids. Germline lookup yields CDR1 SGHRS and CDR2 YFSETQ. V gave up 2 bases and J gave up 4 bases; unmatched junction bases: 11. The CDR3 is CASSLRASGSIRETQYF. The CDR3 DNA reads TGCGCCAGCAGCTTACGGGCTAGCGGGAGCATACGAGAGACCCAGTACTTC.

This clonotype was counted many times. This sequence joins TRBV6-5 and TRBJ2-7; 7 bases align to TRBD2. Trimming cost V 0 bases and J 3 bases; bases outside gene matches: 2. Germline V gene lookup returns CDR1 MNHEY and CDR2 SVGAGI. CDR3 length: 14 amino acids. CDR3 in DNA: TGTGCCAGCAGTTACTCGGGGGGGGGCTACGAGCAGTACTTC. Translating it yields CASSYSGGGYEQYF.